A single sample is the source of the 28 T cell receptor beta chains below, sequenced in a study of cytomegalovirus exposure and HLA in healthy donors. It was with 60 Vbeta and 13 Jbeta primers that the PCR ran. Profiled with immunoSEQ multiplex PCR; TCRdb holds only in-frame clones, not every one. The data hold approximately 38,000 clones, with 60% to 70% observed a single time. The sequenced sample consisted of PBMCs. These receptors all come from a man aged 45 to 65 in good health and CMV-seropositive.

V gene TRBV7-2 combines with J gene TRBJ1-5; unclear D gene. V was pared by 5 bases and J by 4 bases, with 12 bases between. The germline CDR1 and CDR2 sequences are SGHTA and FQGNSA. The CDR3 extends over 14 amino acids. The DNA for the CDR3 is TGTGCCAGCAGCCCTAGGGCGGGTAATCAGCCCCAGCATTTT. It specifies CASSPRAGNQPQHF. Full variable domain (rest looked up from reference TRBV7-2 and TRBJ1-5): GAGVSQSPSNKVTEKGKDVELRCDPISGHTALYWYRQSLGQGLEFLIYFQGNSAPDKSGLPSDRFSAERTGGSVSTLTIQRTQQEDSAVYLCASSPRAGNQPQHFGDGTRLSIL.

This clone was seen once. The genes are TRBV19 and TRBJ2-3; TRBD1 matches at 11 bases. Germline values: CDR1 LNHDA, CDR2 SQIVND (reference sequence). With 4 bases clipped from V and 4 bases from J, the junction kept 1 base outside the gene matches. This CDR3 contains 14 residues. DNA for the CDR3: TGTGCCAGTAGTACGGGACAGGGGGCAGATACGCAGTATTTT. This translates into CASSTGQGADTQYF. Full variable domain (outside the CDR3, taken from reference TRBV19 and TRBJ2-3): DGGITQSPKYLFRKEGQNVTLSCEQNLNHDAMYWYRQDPGQGLRLIYYSQIVNDFQKGDIAEGYSVSREKKESFPLTVTSAQKNPTAFYLCASSTGQGADTQYFGPGTRLTVL.

Turning to this clone: The junction does not match germline at one end; this may be a read error. This sequence joins TRBV6-1 and TRBJ2-7; D gene unclear. CDR3 length equals 14 residues. Germline V gene sequence: CDR1 MNHNS, CDR2 SASEGT. The CDR3 DNA reads TGTGCCAGCAGTGAAGCGGGCAGGCCCTACGGGCAGTACTTC. It codes for CASSEAGRPYGQYF.

The V gene is TRBV19, the J gene TRBJ2-7, with 8 bases identical to TRBD1. V shed 3 bases, J shed 6 bases, and the junction held 4 bases outside the gene matches. The germline CDR1 and CDR2 sequences are LNHDA and SQIVND (reference sequence). The CDR3 covers 13 residues. CDR3 coding DNA: TGTGCCAGTAGTATTACAGGGGGTGGCGAGCAGTACTTC. It encodes CASSITGGGEQYF.

This sequence joins TRBV29-1 and TRBJ1-2; 9 bases match TRBD1. The V segment lost 5 bases and the J segment 7 bases; nucleotides outside the gene matches: 11. This CDR3 is built from 14 residues. The germline V gene encodes CDR1 SQVTM and CDR2 ANQGSEA. DNA for the CDR3: TGCAGCGTTTCGGGGACAGGGAGGCGTTCTGGCTACACCTTC. This codes for CSVSGTGRRSGYTF.

The chain combines TRBV7-9 with TRBJ1-1, with unresolved D. This CDR3 is 11 amino acids long. From germline, CDR1 is SEHNR and CDR2 FQNEAQ (reference sequence). V lost 8 bases and J lost 4, with 8 bases in between. CDR3 sequence reads: CASLETTEAFF. In DNA, the CDR3 is TGTGCCAGCTTGGAGACCACTGAAGCTTTCTTT.

The V call is TRBV13, the J call TRBJ1-5; 12 bases map to TRBD1. CDR3 length equals 15 residues. Germline V gene sequence: CDR1 PRHDT, CDR2 FYEKMQ (reference sequence). V trimming: 3 bases; J trimming: 6 bases; junction bases outside the gene matches: 3. CDR3 nucleotides: TGTGCCAGCAGCTTCGGGACAGGGGGCAGTCAGCCCCAGCATTTT. It yields the protein CASSFGTGGSQPQHF.

The chain is built from TRBV7-9 and TRBJ2-3; TRBD1 agrees at 7 bases. The CDR3 has 13 amino acids. CDR1 is SEHNR, CDR2 FQNEAQ, per germline (reference sequence). The ends lost 3 bases at V and 6 bases at J; junction bases unmatched: 3. CDR3 protein: CASSFTGVDTQYF. Here the CDR3 DNA reads TGTGCCAGCAGCTTTACAGGGGTGGATACGCAGTATTTT.

The chain carries TRBV9 and TRBJ1-2, with D perhaps TRBD1 (6 bases). Germline CDR1 reads SGDLS; CDR2 reads YYNGEE. Deletions cut 3 bases from V and 4 bases from J, with 13 bases between. CDR3 length equals 14 residues. The CDR3 is CASSATGAGYGYTF. In nucleotides, the CDR3 is TGTGCCAGCAGCGCGACAGGTGCAGGCTATGGCTACACCTTC.

In its sample, this clone ranks as large. The chain couples TRBV4-3 to TRBJ2-3, with TRBD2 identical over 8 bases. This CDR3 contains 15 residues. Losses at the gene ends were 4 bases for V and 0 bases for J; bases not matched to a gene: 3. The germline V gene has CDR1 LGHNA and CDR2 YSLEER. DNA of the CDR3: TGCGCCAGCAGCCCGAGCGGGGGAAGCACAGATACGCAGTATTTT. Residues: CASSPSGGSTDTQYF.

The table lists this clone with a few counts. V gene TRBV7-6 combines with J gene TRBJ1-4, with D possibly matching TRBD1 (5 bases). Germline values: CDR1 SGHVS, CDR2 FNYEAQ. Trimming shortened V by 6 bases and J by 8 bases, and 13 bases separated the two germline ends. The CDR3 spans 13 residues. CDR3 in DNA: TGTGCCAGCAGTCCGACAGTATACGAAAAACTGTTTTTT. It is translated as CASSPTVYEKLFF.

V usage is TRBV7-9 and J usage is TRBJ1-1, with 10 bases lining up with TRBD1. The CDR3 consists of 16 residues. Unmatched junction bases numbered 11, after V lost 5 bases and J lost 5 bases. Germline CDR1 and CDR2: SEHNR and FQNEAQ (reference sequence). The CDR3 loop reads CASSKGDRGKRTEAFF. Here the CDR3 DNA reads TGTGCCAGCAGCAAGGGGGACAGGGGAAAACGGACTGAAGCTTTCTTT. The whole variable domain, remainder taken from reference TRBV7-9 and TRBJ1-1, is DTGVSQNPRHKITKRGQNVTFRCDPISEHNRLYWYRQTLGQGPEFLTYFQNEAQLEKSRLLSDRFSAERPKGSFSTLEIQRTEQGDSAMYLCASSKGDRGKRTEAFFGQGTRLTVV.

The chain employs TRBV5-4 and TRBJ2-2, with TRBD2 identical over 8 bases. This CDR3 contains 16 residues. Germline CDR1 reads SGHNT; CDR2 reads YYREEE (reference sequence). V was clipped by 4 bases and J by 5 bases; unmatched bases: 10. As DNA, the CDR3 is TGTGCCAGCAGCCGCGCGCGGGGGGCGCGGACCGGGGAGCTGTTTTTT. Residues: CASSRARGARTGELFF.

This rearrangement joins TRBV5-1 to TRBJ1-1; D is perhaps TRBD1 (6 bases). The germline V gene has CDR1 SGHRS and CDR2 YFSETQ. CDR3 length: 14 residues. V was shortened by 4 bases and J by 6 bases, with 16 bases between the two germline ends. CDR3 bases: TGCGCCAGCAGCGCCTTGGCCGAGGGGGCTGAAGCTTTCTTT. Translated: CASSALAEGAEAFF.

The V and J genes are TRBV4-3 and TRBJ2-3; D gene ambiguous. Trimming pared 4 bases from V and 0 bases from J, leaving 11 bases between. This CDR3 has 15 residues. Germline values: CDR1 LGHNA, CDR2 YSLEER. CDR3 nucleotide sequence: TGCGCCAGCAGCCGCGTAGCAGAAAGCACAGATACGCAGTATTTT. Its translation is CASSRVAESTDTQYF.

This clone was picked up one time. At one end the junction does not follow the germline gene, possibly because of a read error. In the same sample, other DNA sequences code for this CDR3. The V and J genes are TRBV11-2 and TRBJ1-5; 7 nucleotides line up with TRBD1. The germline V gene has CDR1 SGHAT and CDR2 FQNNGV. The CDR3 loop spans 15 amino acids. CDR3 amino acids: CASSLESGGYQPQHF. The CDR3, as DNA: TGTGCCAGCAGCTTAGAATCAGGGGGATACCAGCCCCAGCACTTT.

This clone came up a few times. The chain employs TRBV5-6 and TRBJ1-4; tentative D call: TRBD1 (6 bases). The CDR3 is 14 amino acids. CDR1 is SGHDT, CDR2 YYEEEE, per germline. V was trimmed by 1 base and J by 8 bases, leaving 12 bases between them. DNA of the CDR3: TGTGCCAGCAGCTTGTGGGGGCGTGAGGAAAAACTGTTTTTT. It codes for CASSLWGREEKLFF.

The gene calls are TRBV10-3 and TRBJ2-5, with 9 bases identical to TRBD1. This CDR3 comprises 15 residues. V dropped 1 base and J dropped 4; count of bases not matched to a gene: 4. Germline V gene lookup returns CDR1 ENHRY and CDR2 SYGVKD. The CDR3, as DNA: TGTGCCATCAGTGAGTGGGGACAGGGTACAGAGACCCAGTACTTC. Encoded protein: CAISEWGQGTETQYF.

In this sample, this clone turned up a few times. The chain employs TRBV29-1 and TRBJ2-7, with 7 nucleotides matching TRBD1. CDR1 and CDR2 (germline): SQVTM, ANQGSEA. V lost 4 bases to trimming and J lost 4 bases; unmatched junction nucleotides: 7. The CDR3 contains 13 residues. CDR3 loop: CSVGQGLRYEQYF. As DNA, the CDR3 is TGCAGCGTTGGACAGGGCCTTCGTTACGAGCAGTACTTC.

V is TRBV19 and J is TRBJ2-7; no reliable D call. Germline assignment: CDR1 LNHDA and CDR2 SQIVND (reference sequence). The CDR3 has 15 residues. Between the trimmed V and J ends, which lost 5 bases and 0 bases, there was a span of 14 bases. In DNA, the CDR3 is TGTGCCAGTAGTCCTGGTCGACGGAGCTCCTACGAGCAGTACTTC. It yields the protein CASSPGRRSSYEQYF. The full variable domain, completed using reference TRBV19 and TRBJ2-7, is DGGITQSPKYLFRKEGQNVTLSCEQNLNHDAMYWYRQDPGQGLRLIYYSQIVNDFQKGDIAEGYSVSREKKESFPLTVTSAQKNPTAFYLCASSPGRRSSYEQYFGPGTRLTVT.

V is TRBV7-2 and J is TRBJ2-1; 11 bases align to TRBD1. CDR3 size: 16 residues. Germline values: CDR1 SGHTA, CDR2 FQGNSA. The J segment lost 3 bases and the V segment lost 5 bases, leaving 6 bases of the junction unmatched. This CDR3 reads CASSSGTGGHYNEQFF. For the CDR3, the DNA is TGTGCCAGCAGCAGCGGGACAGGGGGTCACTACAATGAGCAGTTCTTC.

DNA for the CDR3: TGCGCCAGCAGCAGCTCAGGGGAACGACCCTACGAGCAGTACTTC. Encoded protein: CASSSSGERPYEQYF. The gene calls are TRBV5-1 and TRBJ2-7, with TRBD1 as a possible D gene (6 bases). This CDR3 is built from 15 residues. V lost 4 bases, J lost 2 bases, and 16 bases lay in between. The germline V gene encodes CDR1 SGHRS and CDR2 YFSETQ.

This chain joins TRBV9 and TRBJ2-1; TRBD2 agrees at 8 bases. The V segment lost 0 bases and the J segment 5 bases; nucleotides outside the gene matches: 7. This CDR3 spans 16 amino acids. CDR1 is SGDLS and CDR2 is YYNGEE in the germline V gene. CDR3 region: CASSVGIAGLHNEQFF. CDR3 in DNA: TGTGCCAGCAGCGTAGGGATAGCGGGGCTTCACAATGAGCAGTTCTTC.

By sample share, this clone is medium-sized. Other DNA sequences from this sample encode an identical CDR3 as well. The V gene is TRBV18, the J gene TRBJ2-1; possibly TRBD2 for D (6 bases). This CDR3 is 15 amino acids long. Trimming removed 1 base at V and 3 bases at J, with 10 bases between. The germline V gene has CDR1 KGHSH and CDR2 LQKENI. CDR3 coding DNA: TGTGCCAGCTCACCACAACGCGGGGACTACAATGAGCAGTTCTTC. Translation gives CASSPQRGDYNEQFF.

The chain carries TRBV19 and TRBJ2-1; TRBD2 agrees at 10 bases. Germline V gene lookup returns CDR1 LNHDA and CDR2 SQIVND (reference sequence). After removal of 3 bases from V and 4 bases from J, the junction contained 3 bases not matched to a gene. This CDR3 is 15 amino acids long. The CDR3 bases are TGTGCCAGTAGTATCGCTAGCGGGGGATACAATGAGCAGTTCTTC. Protein sequence: CASSIASGGYNEQFF.

This clone was observed a handful of times. The gene calls are TRBV19 and TRBJ1-5; the match to TRBD1 covers 7 bases. CDR3 length: 15 residues. The V segment lost 4 bases and the J segment 4 bases; nucleotides outside the gene matches: 7. CDR1 LNHDA and CDR2 SQIVND come from the germline V gene (reference sequence). The CDR3 DNA reads TGTGCCAGTAGTACGCGGACAGGTGGTAATCAGCCCCAGCATTTT. This sequence encodes CASSTRTGGNQPQHF.

CDR3 coding DNA: TGTGCCAGCAGCCCAGTGACTAGCGGGACTCACAATGAGCAGTTCTTC. It yields the protein CASSPVTSGTHNEQFF. The chain links TRBV4-2 to TRBJ2-1, with 11 positions matching TRBD2. The CDR3 contains 16 residues. V was clipped by 4 bases and J by 5 bases; unmatched bases: 7. CDR1 and CDR2 from the germline V gene are LGHNA and YNFKEQ.

The chain carries TRBV6-6 and TRBJ1-2; 12 nucleotides align to TRBD1. Trimming at V came to 8 bases and at J to 8 bases, leaving 12 bases not matched to a gene. The CDR3 is 15 amino acids. Germline CDR1 reads MNHNY; CDR2 reads SVGAGI (reference sequence). The CDR3 protein is CASSGPGQGARGYTF. The CDR3 nucleotides are TGTGCCAGCTCCGGCCCGGGACAGGGGGCGAGGGGCTACACCTTC.